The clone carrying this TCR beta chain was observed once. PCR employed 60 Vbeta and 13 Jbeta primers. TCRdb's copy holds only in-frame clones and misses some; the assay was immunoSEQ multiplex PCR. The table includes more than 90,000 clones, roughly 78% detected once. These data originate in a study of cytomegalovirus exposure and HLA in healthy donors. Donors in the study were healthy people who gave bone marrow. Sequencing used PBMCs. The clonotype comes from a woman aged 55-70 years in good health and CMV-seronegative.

The DNA of the CDR3 is TGTGCCAGCAGCTTAACAGGGGTCTTCTACGAGCAGTACTTC. Protein: CASSLTGVFYEQYF. The chain combines TRBV7-2 with TRBJ2-7; the match to TRBD1 covers 7 bases. Germline V CDR1 and CDR2: SGHTA, FQGNSA. The CDR3 consists of 14 residues. With 2 bases clipped from V and 3 bases from J, the junction kept 4 bases outside the gene matches.